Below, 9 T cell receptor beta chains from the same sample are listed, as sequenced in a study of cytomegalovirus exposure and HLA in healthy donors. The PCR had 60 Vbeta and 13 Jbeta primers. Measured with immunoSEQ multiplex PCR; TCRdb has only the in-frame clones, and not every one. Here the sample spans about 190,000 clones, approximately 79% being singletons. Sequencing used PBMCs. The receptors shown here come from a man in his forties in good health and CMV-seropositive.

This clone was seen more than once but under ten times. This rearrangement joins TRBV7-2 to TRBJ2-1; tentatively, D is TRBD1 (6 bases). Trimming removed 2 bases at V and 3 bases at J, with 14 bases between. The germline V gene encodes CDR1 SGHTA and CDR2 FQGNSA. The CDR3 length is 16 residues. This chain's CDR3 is CASSLTRDTYYNEQFF. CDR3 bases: TGTGCCAGCAGCTTAACCCGGGACACCTACTACAATGAGCAGTTCTTC.

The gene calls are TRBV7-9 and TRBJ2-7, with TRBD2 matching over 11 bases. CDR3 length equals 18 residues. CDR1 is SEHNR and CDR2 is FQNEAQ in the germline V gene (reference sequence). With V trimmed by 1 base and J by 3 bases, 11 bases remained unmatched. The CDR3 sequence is CASSLGNIAGGTGYEQYF. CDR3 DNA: TGTGCCAGCAGCTTAGGAAACATAGCGGGGGGGACGGGCTACGAGCAGTACTTC.

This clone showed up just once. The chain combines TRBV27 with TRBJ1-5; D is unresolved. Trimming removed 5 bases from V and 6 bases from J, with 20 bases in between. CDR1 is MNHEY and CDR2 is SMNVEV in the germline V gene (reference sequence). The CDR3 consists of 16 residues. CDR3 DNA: TGTGCCAGCAGTCCAACAGTGGCAGGTGGTCCTCAGCCCCAGCATTTT. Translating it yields CASSPTVAGGPQPQHF.

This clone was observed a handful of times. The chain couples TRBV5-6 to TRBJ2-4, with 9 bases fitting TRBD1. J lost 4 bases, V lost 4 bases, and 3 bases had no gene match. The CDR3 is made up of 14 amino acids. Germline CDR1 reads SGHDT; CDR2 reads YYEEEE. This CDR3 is CASSIGTGKNIQYF. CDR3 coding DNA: TGTGCCAGCAGCATAGGGACAGGGAAAAACATTCAGTACTTC.

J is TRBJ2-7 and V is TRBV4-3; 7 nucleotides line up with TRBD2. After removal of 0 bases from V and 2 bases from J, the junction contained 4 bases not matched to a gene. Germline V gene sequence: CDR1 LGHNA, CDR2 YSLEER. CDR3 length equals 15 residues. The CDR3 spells CASSQEASGTYEQYF. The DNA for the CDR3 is TGCGCCAGCAGCCAAGAGGCTAGCGGTACCTACGAGCAGTACTTC.

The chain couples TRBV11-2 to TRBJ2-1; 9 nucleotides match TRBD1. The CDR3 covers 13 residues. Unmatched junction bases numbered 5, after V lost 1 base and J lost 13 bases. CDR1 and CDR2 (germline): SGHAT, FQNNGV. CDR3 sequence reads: CASSLVWDRAQFF. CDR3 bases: TGTGCCAGCAGCTTAGTCTGGGACAGGGCTCAGTTCTTC. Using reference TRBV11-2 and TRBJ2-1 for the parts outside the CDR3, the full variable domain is EAGVAQSPRYKIIEKRQSVAFWCNPISGHATLYWYQQILGQGPKLLIQFQNNGVVDDSQLPKDRFSAERLKGVDSTLKIQPAKLEDSAVYLCASSLVWDRAQFFGPGTRLTVL.

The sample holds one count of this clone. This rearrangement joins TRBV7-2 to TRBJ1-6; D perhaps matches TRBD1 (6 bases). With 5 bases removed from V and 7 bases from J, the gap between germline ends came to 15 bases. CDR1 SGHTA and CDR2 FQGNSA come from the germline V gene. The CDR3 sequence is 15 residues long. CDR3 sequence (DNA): TGTGCCAGCAGCGCCCAGGGGCTTACGAATTCACCCCTCCACTTT. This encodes CASSAQGLTNSPLHF.

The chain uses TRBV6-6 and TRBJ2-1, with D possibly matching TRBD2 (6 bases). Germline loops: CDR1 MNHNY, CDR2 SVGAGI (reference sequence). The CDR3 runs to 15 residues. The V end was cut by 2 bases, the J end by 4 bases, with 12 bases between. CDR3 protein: CASSYGPGDYNEQFF. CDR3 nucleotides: TGTGCCAGCAGTTACGGTCCGGGGGATTACAATGAGCAGTTCTTC.

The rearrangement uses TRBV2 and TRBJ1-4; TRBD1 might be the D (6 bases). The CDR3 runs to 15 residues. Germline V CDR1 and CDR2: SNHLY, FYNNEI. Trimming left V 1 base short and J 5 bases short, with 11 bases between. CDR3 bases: TGTGCCAGCAGTGAAGTGGGGCAGGGGAATGAAAAACTGTTTTTT. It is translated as CASSEVGQGNEKLFF.